Listed below are T cell receptor beta chains from one sample, sequenced in a study of post-analysis software for immune sequencing data. TCRdb reprocessed the PCR reads via MiXCR and lists one record per CDR3 protein. The sample yields roughly 400,000 distinct CDR3 sequences, 30% to 40% seen once. The sequenced material came from blood. Receptors were obtained from a girl aged 2 to 10 with multiple sclerosis. The CDR3 runs from the conserved cysteine through the conserved F or W. Fields, in order: D gene, V gene, clone size, J gene, CDR3 protein, CDR3 DNA. The D gene is left open where the match is weak. The size of a clone is reported for some rows only, either as once, few or many, or as a class for expanded clones.

>NA|TRBV27|few|TRBJ2-5
CASRPRGKETQYF
TGTGCCAGCCGCCCTCGGGGGAAAGAGACCCAGTACTTC
>NA|TRBV14|NA|TRBJ2-7
CASRPTGIGEQYF
TGTGCCAGCAGACCAACAGGGATCGGGGAGCAGTACTTC
>NA|TRBV5-1|NA|TRBJ2-3
CASSSQTRDTDTQYF
TGCGCCAGCAGCTCACAGACCAGGGATACAGATACGCAGTATTTT
>TRBD2|TRBV7-9|NA|TRBJ2-7
CASSLASGGAGNEQYF
TGTGCCAGCAGCTTGGCTAGCGGGGGGGCCGGGAACGAGCAGTACTTC
>NA|TRBV9|NA|TRBJ1-2
CASSVRGNGYTF
TGTGCCAGCAGCGTCAGGGGTAATGGCTACACCTTC
>NA|TRBV20-1|few|TRBJ1-5
CSASRGTQPNQPQHF
TGCAGTGCTAGTAGGGGGACACAGCCCAATCAGCCCCAGCATTTT
>NA|TRBV6-5|NA|TRBJ2-5
CASSKRSYNEQYF
TGTGCCAGTTCCAAGCGGTCCTACAATGAGCAGTACTTC
>TRBD1|TRBV20-1|NA|TRBJ2-1
CSARAPDRLYEQFF
TGCAGTGCTAGAGCCCCGGACAGGCTTTACGAGCAGTTCTTC
>NA|TRBV6-5|NA|TRBJ2-7
CASSRYADADEQYF
TGTGCCAGCAGTAGGTATGCGGACGCGGACGAGCAGTACTTC
>NA|TRBV9|few|TRBJ2-1
CASSIEDSYNEQFF
TGTGCCAGCAGCATAGAGGACAGTTACAATGAGCAGTTCTTC
>NA|TRBV4-2|NA|TRBJ2-7
CASSQGGSLAYEQYF
TGTGCCAGCAGCCAAGGTGGCAGCCTCGCCTACGAGCAGTACTTC
>TRBD2|TRBV7-3|NA|TRBJ2-1
CASSSGLAPNEQFF
TGTGCCAGCAGCTCCGGACTAGCGCCCAATGAGCAGTTCTTC
>NA|TRBV9|NA|TRBJ1-5
CASSVGQGANQPQHF
TGTGCCAGCAGCGTAGGGCAAGGGGCCAATCAGCCCCAGCATTTT
>TRBD2|TRBV3-1|NA|TRBJ2-3
CASSPASGGAKTDTQYF
TGTGCCAGCAGCCCGGCTAGCGGGGGGGCCAAGACAGATACGCAGTATTTT
>NA|TRBV27|NA|TRBJ1-5
CASSSLRGDQPQHF
TGTGCCAGCAGTTCTTTAAGGGGGGACCAGCCCCAGCATTTT
>TRBD2|TRBV20-1|NA|TRBJ2-7
CSASWGGYEQYF
TGCAGTGCTAGTTGGGGGGGCTACGAGCAGTACTTC
>NA|TRBV30|NA|TRBJ1-5
CAWSESASNQPQHF
TGTGCCTGGAGTGAATCAGCTAGCAATCAGCCCCAGCATTTT
>TRBD2|TRBV7-8|NA|TRBJ2-5
CASSLGSSGGQYF
TGTGCCAGCAGCTTAGGATCCTCCGGGGGGCAGTACTTC
>NA|TRBV7-9|NA|TRBJ2-7
CASSLGTHYEQYF
TGTGCCAGCAGCTTAGGGACCCACTACGAGCAGTACTTC
>TRBD1|TRBV7-9|few|TRBJ2-1
CASSDRGLSNEQFF
TGTGCCAGCAGCGACAGGGGGCTTTCCAATGAGCAGTTCTTC
>TRBD1|TRBV4-1|NA|TRBJ1-4
CASSQVGRGSEKLFF
TGCGCCAGCAGCCAAGTTGGCAGGGGGAGTGAAAAACTGTTTTTT
>NA|TRBV27|few|TRBJ1-4
CASSPVRGGVVKLFF
TGTGCCAGCAGCCCAGTAAGGGGAGGAGTGGTAAAACTGTTTTTT
>NA|TRBV7-2|many|TRBJ1-6
CASSLTGSSYNSPLHF
TGTGCCAGCAGCTTAACGGGTAGCTCCTATAATTCACCCCTCCACTTT
>NA|TRBV27|few|TRBJ2-1
CASSAWTHYNEQFF
TGTGCCAGCAGTGCCTGGACTCACTACAATGAGCAGTTCTTC
>NA|TRBV29-1|NA|TRBJ1-3
CSVGGGGRFPGNTIYF
TGCAGCGTTGGTGGAGGGGGAAGGTTTCCTGGAAACACCATATATTTT
>NA|TRBV25-1|few|TRBJ2-1
CASSELYEQFF
TGTGCCAGCAGTGAATTGTATGAGCAGTTCTTC
>NA|TRBV7-2|NA|TRBJ1-4
CASSLAGVTNEKLFF
TGTGCCAGCAGCTTAGCCGGAGTTACTAATGAAAAACTGTTTTTT
>NA|TRBV5-1|NA|TRBJ2-7
CASSPQEGLTYEQYF
TGCGCCAGCAGCCCGCAGGAGGGACTGACCTACGAGCAGTACTTC
>TRBD2|TRBV28|NA|TRBJ2-7
CASSLTGLADRYEQYF
TGTGCCAGCAGTTTAACTGGACTAGCGGATCGCTACGAGCAGTACTTC
>NA|TRBV6-1|few|TRBJ2-1
CASSRGSGIPYNEQFF
TGTGCCAGCAGCCGAGGGTCGGGGATACCCTACAATGAGCAGTTCTTC
>NA|TRBV12-3/TRBV12-4|NA|TRBJ1-4
CASGPGPQGREKLFF
TGTGCCAGCGGCCCCGGCCCTCAGGGACGGGAAAAACTGTTTTTT
>TRBD2|TRBV12-3/TRBV12-4|NA|TRBJ2-1
CASSWGLGDNEQFF
TGTGCCAGCAGTTGGGGACTAGGGGACAATGAGCAGTTCTTC
>TRBD2|TRBV20-1|NA|TRBJ2-2
CSARVLAPDTGELFF
TGCAGTGCTAGAGTACTAGCGCCAGACACCGGGGAGCTGTTTTTT
>NA|TRBV7-2|NA|TRBJ2-5
CASSLVQSAAQETQYF
TGTGCCAGCAGCTTAGTCCAGTCAGCCGCACAAGAGACCCAGTACTTC
>NA|TRBV5-1|few|TRBJ1-1
CASSPRDADLGEAFF
TGCGCCAGCAGCCCCCGGGACGCGGATCTAGGTGAAGCTTTCTTT
>NA|TRBV6-1|few|TRBJ2-3
CASCSFVSILSDTQYF
TGTGCCAGCTGTAGCTTTGTTTCCATACTATCAGATACGCAGTATTTT
>NA|TRBV20-1|NA|TRBJ2-1
CSAPHDFNLGNEQFF
TGCAGTGCACCACACGACTTCAATCTCGGCAATGAGCAGTTCTTC
>TRBD2|TRBV10-1|few|TRBJ2-1
CASSVPLAGGLNEQFF
TGCGCCAGCAGCGTACCTCTAGCGGGGGGGCTCAATGAGCAGTTCTTC
>NA|TRBV28|NA|TRBJ1-2
CASSRNRAGYTF
TGTGCCAGCAGTAGAAACAGGGCAGGCTACACCTTC
>NA|TRBV5-1|NA|TRBJ2-1
CASSLGGEDYNEQFF
TGCGCCAGCAGCCTCGGGGGAGAAGACTACAATGAGCAGTTCTTC
>NA|TRBV13|NA|TRBJ2-7
CASSNGQGLNRAVGEQYF
TGTGCCAGCAGCAACGGACAGGGACTAAATAGGGCGGTGGGGGAGCAGTACTTC
>TRBD1|TRBV5-1|few|TRBJ1-1
CASGGGTGGTEAFF
TGCGCCAGCGGGGGCGGGACAGGGGGCACTGAAGCTTTCTTT
>NA|TRBV20-1|NA|TRBJ2-7
CSARVNTESDEQYF
TGCAGTGCTAGAGTAAACACGGAATCCGACGAGCAGTACTTC
>NA|TRBV7-8|NA|TRBJ2-5
CASSPWAREDGETQYF
TGTGCCAGCAGCCCCTGGGCAAGGGAAGATGGGGAGACCCAGTACTTC
>NA|TRBV25-1|NA|TRBJ2-1
CASSEYWRGAGNEQFF
TGTGCCAGCAGTGAATATTGGAGGGGGGCGGGCAATGAGCAGTTCTTC
>NA|TRBV25-1|many|TRBJ2-7
CASRGAIPNSYEQYF
TGTGCCAGCAGGGGGGCTATACCAAACTCCTACGAGCAGTACTTC
>TRBD2|TRBV12-3/TRBV12-4|few|TRBJ2-1
CASSFTGTSYNEQFF
TGTGCCAGCAGTTTTACCGGGACTAGCTACAATGAGCAGTTCTTC
>NA|TRBV27|NA|TRBJ1-2
CASSSQYNYGYTF
TGTGCCAGCAGTTCTCAGTATAACTATGGCTACACCTTC
>NA|TRBV6-5|NA|TRBJ1-6
CASSNPRVYTNSPLHF
TGTGCCAGCAGTAACCCGCGGGTCTACACCAATTCACCCCTCCACTTT
>TRBD2|TRBV29-1|once|TRBJ2-1
CSVEGSGGTYNEQFF
TGCAGCGTTGAGGGGAGCGGGGGAACCTACAATGAGCAGTTCTTC
>NA|TRBV5-6|NA|TRBJ1-2
CASSAGQTNYGYTF
TGTGCCAGCAGCGCCGGACAGACTAACTATGGCTACACCTTC
>NA|TRBV7-9|NA|TRBJ2-5
CASSLMRAGQETQYF
TGTGCCAGCAGCTTGATGCGGGCGGGCCAAGAGACCCAGTACTTC
>NA|TRBV28|NA|TRBJ1-2
CASSFRQPNYGYTF
TGTGCCAGCAGTTTTCGACAGCCAAACTATGGCTACACCTTC
>NA|TRBV29-1|few|TRBJ2-1
CSALGGSGLPLNEQFF
TGCAGCGCGTTAGGGGGGTCCGGACTGCCCCTCAATGAGCAGTTCTTC
>TRBD1|TRBV7-2|many|TRBJ2-1
CASSLGQGAYNEQFF
TGTGCCAGCAGCCTGGGACAGGGGGCCTACAATGAGCAGTTCTTC
>NA|TRBV24-1|few|TRBJ2-3
CATSDYAESTDTQYF
TGTGCCACCAGTGATTACGCGGAATCCACAGATACGCAGTATTTT
>NA|TRBV11-2|once|TRBJ2-1
CASSKPTVTYNEQFF
TGTGCCAGCAGCAAACCGACGGTGACCTACAATGAGCAGTTCTTC
>NA|TRBV29-1|few|TRBJ1-1
CSVETRRTDPLQAFF
TGCAGCGTTGAGACGAGAAGGACCGATCCGTTACAAGCTTTCTTT
>NA|TRBV5-1|NA|TRBJ2-7
CATKKTGGAYEQYF
TGCGCCACCAAGAAAACAGGGGGGGCCTACGAGCAGTACTTC